These 4 T cell receptor beta chains came from one sample sequenced in a study of cytomegalovirus exposure and HLA in healthy donors. PCR involved 60 Vbeta and 13 Jbeta primers. Assay used: immunoSEQ multiplex PCR; TCRdb lists only in-frame clones, some missing. The sample yields approximately 210,000 clones, about 88% seen once. The sequenced material came from PBMCs. The receptors stem from a woman between 18 and 29 years old in good health and CMV-seronegative.

V usage is TRBV7-3 and J usage is TRBJ2-1; D might be TRBD2 (5 bases). This CDR3 is built from 17 residues. The V gene's germline CDR1 is SGHTA and CDR2 FQGTGA. Trimming took 4 bases from V and 5 from J, leaving 21 bases between them. CDR3 nucleotide sequence: TGTGCCAGCAGCTCAAGAGAGGCGGTGCGGGTGGACAATGAGCAGTTCTTC. This sequence encodes CASSSREAVRVDNEQFF.

The chain employs TRBV5-1 and TRBJ1-2, with TRBD1 matching over 9 bases. The CDR3 is 14 amino acids. Germline-derived CDR1 and CDR2 are SGHRS and YFSETQ. V was pared by 3 bases and J by 3 bases, with 3 bases of the junction left unmatched. The CDR3 is CASSSGDRDYGYTF. CDR3 nucleotides: TGCGCCAGCAGCTCGGGGGACAGGGACTATGGCTACACCTTC.

The rearrangement joins TRBV7-2 to TRBJ2-1, with TRBD2 matching 8 bases. The CDR3 covers 14 residues. Germline assignment: CDR1 SGHTA and CDR2 FQGNSA. Trimming took 6 bases from V and 7 from J; bases not matched to a gene: 8. The CDR3 reads CASRRGGLVNEQFF. The CDR3 coding sequence is TGTGCCAGCAGGAGGGGGGGACTAGTGAATGAGCAGTTCTTC.

The chain carries TRBV6-5 and TRBJ1-2; 10 bases match TRBD1. CDR1 MNHEY and CDR2 SVGAGI come from the germline V gene. The CDR3 sequence is 15 residues long. J gave up 5 bases and V 2 bases, and 5 bases lay outside the gene matches. CDR3 coding DNA: TGTGCCAGCAGTTACATGACAGGGGGCAATTATGGCTACACCTTC. Amino acid sequence: CASSYMTGGNYGYTF.